This T cell receptor (beta chain) stems from a study of CD8 T cells in Susac syndrome. With 5 bases removed from V and 0 bases from J, the gap between germline ends came to 10 bases. The germline V gene encodes CDR1 LNHDA and CDR2 SQIVND (reference sequence). The CDR3 loop spans 15 amino acids. Multiple sclerosis controls were treatment-naive patients with stable or active relapsing-remitting disease. TEMRA cells were FACS-enriched and CD8+ and CD4+ T cells negatively isolated. This clonotype was seen just once. Reverse transcription of about 0.5 to 1 ug RNA used random hexamers. The CDR3 of TCR beta was amplified by immunoSEQ multiplex PCR across 54 Vbeta and 13 Jbeta. TCRdb analysed the immunoSEQ multiplex PCR reads with MiXCR anew, one entry per CDR3 protein. The data hold a few hundred thousand distinct CDR3 sequences, with 92% observed a single time.

This clonotype was obtained from a human donor with multiple sclerosis. Material: CD4+ T cells from PBMCs. This chain joins TRBV19 and TRBJ1-4; D unresolved. The DNA of the CDR3 is TGTGCCAGTAGTGTACAGAGAGCAACTAATGAAAAACTGTTTTTT. Translating it yields CASSVQRATNEKLFF.